These 5 T cell receptor beta chains were sequenced from one sample in a study of shared clonotypes between healthy human individuals. Naivety among CD8 cells was defined by CD45RO negativity and positive CCR7 selection, thereby excluding terminally differentiated effector memory CD45RA+ cells. Profiling relied on immunoSEQ multiplex PCR, and the TCRdb table lists in-frame clones only, not all of them. Counted here are 450,000 to 700,000 clones, nearly 97% occurring once; the ten biggest clones make up over 0.09%. Material for sequencing was naive CD8+ T cells sorted from blood. These receptors came from a woman aged 25-40 years in good health.

The rearrangement links TRBV27 to TRBJ1-2; D possibly corresponds to TRBD1 (6 bases). Germline loops: CDR1 MNHEY, CDR2 SMNVEV (reference sequence). The CDR3 is made up of 17 amino acids. The V and J ends lost 4 bases and 1 base respectively, with 19 bases between them. The CDR3 sequence is CASSSGTYGTINYGYTF. As DNA, the CDR3 is TGTGCCAGCAGTTCCGGGACATATGGTACGATTAACTATGGCTACACCTTC.

The chain couples TRBV19 to TRBJ1-2; D unclear. The CDR3 is 14 residues long. Trimming took off 9 bases at V and 1 base at J, with 15 bases between the two ends. Germline V gene data show CDR1 as LNHDA and CDR2 as SQIVND (reference sequence). CDR3 amino acids: CASQSFDDNYGYTF. The DNA of the CDR3 is TGTGCCAGCCAATCCTTCGACGATAACTATGGCTACACCTTC.

This clone has just a few counts. The chain links TRBV2 to TRBJ1-1; tentative D call: TRBD1 (5 bases). The CDR3 extends over 13 amino acids. Looked up from germline, CDR1 is SNHLY and CDR2 is FYNNEI. The V end was cut by 4 bases, the J end by 6 bases, with 12 bases between. CDR3: CASSGAGPSEAFF. DNA of the CDR3: TGTGCCAGCAGTGGTGCGGGGCCCTCTGAAGCTTTCTTT.

The gene calls are TRBV7-9 and TRBJ2-3; 13 bases are a match to TRBD2. The CDR3 sequence is 17 residues long. Germline V gives CDR1 SEHNR, CDR2 FQNEAQ (reference sequence). Trimming removed 3 bases from V and 4 bases from J; junction bases left unmatched: 7. The CDR3 sequence: CASSFSGLAGWADTQYF. CDR3 in DNA: TGTGCCAGCAGCTTCTCGGGACTAGCGGGGTGGGCAGATACGCAGTATTTT.

A single count supports this clone. V and J are TRBV28 and TRBJ1-5, with unresolved D. Germline V gene lookup returns CDR1 MDHEN and CDR2 SYDVKM. The CDR3 covers 12 residues. Trimming cost V 10 bases and J 0 bases, with 7 bases left between them. The CDR3 loop is CANGDSNQPQHF. The CDR3 coding sequence is TGTGCCAACGGGGATAGCAATCAGCCCCAGCATTTT.